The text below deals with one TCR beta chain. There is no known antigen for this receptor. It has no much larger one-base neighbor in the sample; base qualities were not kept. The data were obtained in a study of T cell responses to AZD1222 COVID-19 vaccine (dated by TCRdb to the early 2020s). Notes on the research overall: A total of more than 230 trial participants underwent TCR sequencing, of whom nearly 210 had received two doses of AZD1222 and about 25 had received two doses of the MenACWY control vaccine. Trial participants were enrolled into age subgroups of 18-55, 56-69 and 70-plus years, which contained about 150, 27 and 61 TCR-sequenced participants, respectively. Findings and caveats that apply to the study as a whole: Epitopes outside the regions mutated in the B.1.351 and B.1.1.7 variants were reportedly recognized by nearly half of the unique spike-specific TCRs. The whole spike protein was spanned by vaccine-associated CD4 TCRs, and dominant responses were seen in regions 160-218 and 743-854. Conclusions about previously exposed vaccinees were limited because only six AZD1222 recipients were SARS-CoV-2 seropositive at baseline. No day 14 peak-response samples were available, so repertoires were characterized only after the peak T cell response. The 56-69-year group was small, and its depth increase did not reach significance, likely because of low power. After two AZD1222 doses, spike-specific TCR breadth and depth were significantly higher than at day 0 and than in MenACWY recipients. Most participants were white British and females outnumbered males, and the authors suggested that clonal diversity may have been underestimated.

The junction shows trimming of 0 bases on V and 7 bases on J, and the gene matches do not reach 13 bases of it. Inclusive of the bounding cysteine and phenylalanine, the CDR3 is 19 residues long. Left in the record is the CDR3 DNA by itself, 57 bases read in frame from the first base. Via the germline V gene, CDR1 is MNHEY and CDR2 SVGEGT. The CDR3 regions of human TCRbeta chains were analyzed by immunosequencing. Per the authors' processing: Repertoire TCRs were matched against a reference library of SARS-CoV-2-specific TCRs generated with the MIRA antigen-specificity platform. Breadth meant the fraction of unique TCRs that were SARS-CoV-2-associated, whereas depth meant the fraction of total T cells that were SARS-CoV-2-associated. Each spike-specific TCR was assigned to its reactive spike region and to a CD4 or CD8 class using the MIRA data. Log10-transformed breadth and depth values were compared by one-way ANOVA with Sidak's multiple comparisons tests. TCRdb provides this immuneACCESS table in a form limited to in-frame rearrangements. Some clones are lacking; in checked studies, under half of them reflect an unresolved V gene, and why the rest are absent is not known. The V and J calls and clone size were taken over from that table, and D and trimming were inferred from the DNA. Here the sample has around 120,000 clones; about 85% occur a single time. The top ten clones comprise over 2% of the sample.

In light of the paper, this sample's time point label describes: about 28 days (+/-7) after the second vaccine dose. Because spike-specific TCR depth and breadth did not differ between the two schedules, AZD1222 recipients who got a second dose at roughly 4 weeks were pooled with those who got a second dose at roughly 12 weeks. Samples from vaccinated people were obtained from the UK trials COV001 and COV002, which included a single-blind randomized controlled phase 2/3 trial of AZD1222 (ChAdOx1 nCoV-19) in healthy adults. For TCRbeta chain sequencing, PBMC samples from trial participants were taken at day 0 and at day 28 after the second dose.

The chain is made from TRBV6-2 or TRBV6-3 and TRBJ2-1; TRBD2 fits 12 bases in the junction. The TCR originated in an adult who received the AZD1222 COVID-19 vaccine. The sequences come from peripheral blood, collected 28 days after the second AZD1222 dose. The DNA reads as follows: TGTGCCAGCAGTTACTCGATCCGTCTAGCGGGAGGGCCGAGAAATGAGCAGTTCTTC. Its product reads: CASSYSIRLAGGPRNEQFF.